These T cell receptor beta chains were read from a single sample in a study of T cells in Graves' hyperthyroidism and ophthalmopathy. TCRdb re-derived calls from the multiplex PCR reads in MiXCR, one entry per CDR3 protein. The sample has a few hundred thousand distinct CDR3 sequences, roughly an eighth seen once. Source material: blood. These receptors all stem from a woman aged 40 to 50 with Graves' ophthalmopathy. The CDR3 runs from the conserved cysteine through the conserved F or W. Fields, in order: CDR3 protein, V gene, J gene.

cdr3_aa: CASSTSGGPSYEQYF; v_call: TRBV19; j_call: TRBJ2-7
cdr3_aa: CASSFGRAPSTDTQYF; v_call: TRBV5-8; j_call: TRBJ2-3
cdr3_aa: CASSLQAGPEAFF; v_call: TRBV5-1; j_call: TRBJ1-1
cdr3_aa: CASSIRQEGYGYTF; v_call: TRBV19; j_call: TRBJ1-2
cdr3_aa: CASSYVNPGAQSSYNSPLHF; v_call: TRBV6-1; j_call: TRBJ1-6
cdr3_aa: CASSVQGANYGYTF; v_call: TRBV2; j_call: TRBJ1-2
cdr3_aa: CASSSLRRGRHEQYF; v_call: TRBV13; j_call: TRBJ2-7
cdr3_aa: CASRVPSTETQYF; v_call: TRBV6-1; j_call: TRBJ2-5
cdr3_aa: CASSLTGEAYNEQFF; v_call: TRBV12-3/TRBV12-4; j_call: TRBJ2-1
cdr3_aa: CASSPLRVGQGTVTDTQYF; v_call: TRBV18; j_call: TRBJ2-3
cdr3_aa: CASSYPSEQYF; v_call: TRBV11-2; j_call: TRBJ2-7
cdr3_aa: CASSPNRLADTQYF; v_call: TRBV18; j_call: TRBJ2-3
cdr3_aa: CASSVQLKNIQYF; v_call: TRBV6-1; j_call: TRBJ2-4
cdr3_aa: CATSRGGLAGDPYEQYF; v_call: TRBV15; j_call: TRBJ2-7
cdr3_aa: CASSIGGDEQFF; v_call: TRBV19; j_call: TRBJ2-1
cdr3_aa: CASSTTPPTGGWGYGYTF; v_call: TRBV7-2; j_call: TRBJ1-2
cdr3_aa: CASSVGDRTNYGYTF; v_call: TRBV9; j_call: TRBJ1-2
cdr3_aa: CASSLGWRSTDTQYF; v_call: TRBV12-3/TRBV12-4; j_call: TRBJ2-3
cdr3_aa: CAWSRRAGTTGELFF; v_call: TRBV30; j_call: TRBJ2-2
cdr3_aa: CSAIISGGNGGLFF; v_call: TRBV20-1; j_call: TRBJ2-2
cdr3_aa: CASKVTSYFKGEQFF; v_call: TRBV6-1; j_call: TRBJ2-1
cdr3_aa: CASSLVQATNTEAFF; v_call: TRBV7-8; j_call: TRBJ1-1
cdr3_aa: CASSLWPNSYEQYF; v_call: TRBV7-9; j_call: TRBJ2-7
cdr3_aa: CASSSGANSGNTIYF; v_call: TRBV5-1; j_call: TRBJ1-3
cdr3_aa: CSARSLSGQRAYNEQFF; v_call: TRBV20-1; j_call: TRBJ2-1
cdr3_aa: CASREGGEVNEQYF; v_call: TRBV28; j_call: TRBJ2-7
cdr3_aa: CASSFGLATLNTGELFF; v_call: TRBV28; j_call: TRBJ2-2
cdr3_aa: CASSLVGVGTEAFF; v_call: TRBV11-1; j_call: TRBJ1-1
cdr3_aa: CASSRRTIKGGTDTQYF; v_call: TRBV6-1; j_call: TRBJ2-3
cdr3_aa: CASSYWWQETQYF; v_call: TRBV6-6; j_call: TRBJ2-5
cdr3_aa: CASSSGKEAFF; v_call: TRBV11-3; j_call: TRBJ1-1
cdr3_aa: CAISDTLGETQYF; v_call: TRBV10-3; j_call: TRBJ2-5
cdr3_aa: CASSLAQREDHVDEQFF; v_call: TRBV7-9; j_call: TRBJ2-1
cdr3_aa: CASSWGSATNEKLFF; v_call: TRBV5-1; j_call: TRBJ1-4
cdr3_aa: CASSPYPTSGTVYEQYF; v_call: TRBV7-9; j_call: TRBJ2-7
cdr3_aa: CASSLRGEGEKLFF; v_call: TRBV5-1; j_call: TRBJ1-4
cdr3_aa: CASSVASSYNEQFF; v_call: TRBV27; j_call: TRBJ2-1
cdr3_aa: CAWSVAGTGWTEAFF; v_call: TRBV30; j_call: TRBJ1-1
cdr3_aa: CASTNAHRSYTEAFF; v_call: TRBV2; j_call: TRBJ1-1
cdr3_aa: CASSYPAGLGFYGYTF; v_call: TRBV6-5; j_call: TRBJ1-2
cdr3_aa: CSAPTRSFGGYTF; v_call: TRBV20-1; j_call: TRBJ1-2
cdr3_aa: CSARQTDEAFF; v_call: TRBV20-1; j_call: TRBJ1-1
cdr3_aa: CATHGGVYYGYTF; v_call: TRBV28; j_call: TRBJ1-2
cdr3_aa: CASTKGTSRETQYF; v_call: TRBV28; j_call: TRBJ2-5
cdr3_aa: CASSYSSDRTDTQYF; v_call: TRBV5-4; j_call: TRBJ2-3
cdr3_aa: CASSELANYGYTF; v_call: TRBV25-1; j_call: TRBJ1-2
cdr3_aa: CAISDPGQGGEKLFF; v_call: TRBV10-3; j_call: TRBJ1-4
cdr3_aa: CASNRGRGHEQYF; v_call: TRBV2; j_call: TRBJ2-7
cdr3_aa: CASSFRTGSYGYTF; v_call: TRBV27; j_call: TRBJ1-2
cdr3_aa: CASSVSLAGGIPTDTQYF; v_call: TRBV9; j_call: TRBJ2-3
cdr3_aa: CASSLVGPGLALNEQFF; v_call: TRBV13; j_call: TRBJ2-1
cdr3_aa: CASSEVGSHPYEQYF; v_call: TRBV25-1; j_call: TRBJ2-7
cdr3_aa: CSAWDGGRISYNEQFF; v_call: TRBV20-1; j_call: TRBJ2-1